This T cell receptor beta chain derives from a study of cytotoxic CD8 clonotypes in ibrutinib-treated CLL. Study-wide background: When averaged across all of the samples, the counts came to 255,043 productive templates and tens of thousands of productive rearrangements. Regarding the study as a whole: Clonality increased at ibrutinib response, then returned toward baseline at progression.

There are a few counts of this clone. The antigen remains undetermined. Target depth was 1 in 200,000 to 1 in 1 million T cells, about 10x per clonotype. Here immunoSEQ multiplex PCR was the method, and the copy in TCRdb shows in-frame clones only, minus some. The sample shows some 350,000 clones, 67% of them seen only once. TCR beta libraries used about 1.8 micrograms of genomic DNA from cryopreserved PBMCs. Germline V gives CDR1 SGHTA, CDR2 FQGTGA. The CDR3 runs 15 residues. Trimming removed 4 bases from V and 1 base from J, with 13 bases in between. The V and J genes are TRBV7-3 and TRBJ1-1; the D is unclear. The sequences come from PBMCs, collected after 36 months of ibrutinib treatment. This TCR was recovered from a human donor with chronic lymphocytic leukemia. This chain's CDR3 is CASSSSGVQNTEAFF. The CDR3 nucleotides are TGTGCCAGCAGCTCGAGTGGGGTCCAGAACACTGAAGCTTTCTTT.